This T cell receptor beta chain was sequenced during a study of response to subunit inactivated influenza vaccine. The study's findings and limits: The authors suggested that few new T cells are recruited per seasonal influenza vaccination.

The sample holds a few counts of this clonotype. The antigen remains unidentified. TCRdb recomputed calls from the RT-PCR reads with MiXCR, one row per CDR3 protein. The sample holds 150,000 to 200,000 distinct CDR3 sequences, roughly 10% seen once. CDR3 length: 16 residues. The germline V gene has CDR1 SGHDT and CDR2 YYEEEE. The junction had 10 bases not matched to a gene; V was cut back by 4 bases and J by 2 bases. The J gene is TRBJ2-7, the V gene TRBV5-6, with 9 positions matching TRBD2. The origin of this receptor is a man aged 45 to 70 who received an inactivated influenza vaccine. Material: CD8+ T cells sorted from PBMCs, obtained 23 months after vaccination. The CDR3 bases are TGTGCCAGCAGCCTGCTAGCGGGGTCCAAGGCCTACGAGCAGTACTTC. It translates to CASSLLAGSKAYEQYF.